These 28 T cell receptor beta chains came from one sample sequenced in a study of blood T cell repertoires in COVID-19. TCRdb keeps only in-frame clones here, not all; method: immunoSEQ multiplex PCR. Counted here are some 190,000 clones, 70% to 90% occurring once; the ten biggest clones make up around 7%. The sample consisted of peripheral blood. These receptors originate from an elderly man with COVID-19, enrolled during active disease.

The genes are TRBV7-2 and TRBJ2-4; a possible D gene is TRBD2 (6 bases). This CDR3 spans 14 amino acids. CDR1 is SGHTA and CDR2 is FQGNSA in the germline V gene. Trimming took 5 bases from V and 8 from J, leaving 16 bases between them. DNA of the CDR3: TGTGCCAGCAGCCTGCGGGGTCCGAAGGACATTCAGTACTTC. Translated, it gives CASSLRGPKDIQYF.

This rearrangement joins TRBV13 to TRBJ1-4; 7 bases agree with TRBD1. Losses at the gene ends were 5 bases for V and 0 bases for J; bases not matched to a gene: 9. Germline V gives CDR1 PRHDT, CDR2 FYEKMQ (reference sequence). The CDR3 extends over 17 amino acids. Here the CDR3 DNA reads TGTGCCAGCAGCCTTTGGACAGGTTTTCCAACTAATGAAAAACTGTTTTTT. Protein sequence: CASSLWTGFPTNEKLFF.

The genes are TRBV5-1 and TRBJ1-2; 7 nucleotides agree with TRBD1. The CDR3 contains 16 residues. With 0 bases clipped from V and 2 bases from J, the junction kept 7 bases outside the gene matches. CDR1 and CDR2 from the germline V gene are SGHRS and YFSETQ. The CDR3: CASSLAPPGQNYGYTF. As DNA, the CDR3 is TGCGCCAGCAGCTTGGCCCCCCCGGGACAGAACTATGGCTACACCTTC.

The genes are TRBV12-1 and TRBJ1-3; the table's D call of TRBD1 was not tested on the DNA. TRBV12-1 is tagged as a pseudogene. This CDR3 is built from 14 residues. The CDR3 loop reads CASRPRTVGNTIYF. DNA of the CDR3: TGTGCCAGTCGCCCCCGGACAGTTGGAAACACCATATATTTT.

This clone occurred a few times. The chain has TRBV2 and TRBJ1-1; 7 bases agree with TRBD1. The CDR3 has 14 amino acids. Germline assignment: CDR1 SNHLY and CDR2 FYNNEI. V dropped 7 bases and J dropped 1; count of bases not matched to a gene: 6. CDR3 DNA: TGTGCCAGCACTACCAGGGGGAGGAACACTGAAGCTTTCTTT. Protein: CASTTRGRNTEAFF. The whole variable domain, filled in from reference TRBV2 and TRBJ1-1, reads EPEVTQTPSHQVTQMGQEVILRCVPISNHLYFYWYRQILGQKVEFLVSFYNNEISEKSEIFDDQFSVERPDGSNFTLKIRSTKLEDSAMYFCASTTRGRNTEAFFGQGTRLTVV.

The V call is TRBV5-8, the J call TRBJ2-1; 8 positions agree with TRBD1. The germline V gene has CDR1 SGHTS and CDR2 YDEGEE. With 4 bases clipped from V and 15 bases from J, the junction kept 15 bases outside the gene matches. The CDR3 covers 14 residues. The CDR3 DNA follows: TGTGCCAGCAGCCTGGGTGGGACAGGATCAAGTACGTTCTTC. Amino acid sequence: CASSLGGTGSSTFF. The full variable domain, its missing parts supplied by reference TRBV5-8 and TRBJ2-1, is EAGVTQSPTHLIKTRGQQATLRCSPISGHTSVYWYQQALGLGLQFLLWYDEGEERNRGNFPPRFSGRQFPNYSSELNVNALELEDSALYLCASSLGGTGSSTFFGPGTRLTVL.

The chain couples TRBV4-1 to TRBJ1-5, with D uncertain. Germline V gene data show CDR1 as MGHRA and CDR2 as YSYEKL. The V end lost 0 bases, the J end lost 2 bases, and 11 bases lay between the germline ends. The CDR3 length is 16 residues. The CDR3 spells CASSQDDGSGNQPQHF. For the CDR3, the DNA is TGCGCCAGCAGCCAAGATGACGGGAGCGGCAATCAGCCCCAGCATTTT.

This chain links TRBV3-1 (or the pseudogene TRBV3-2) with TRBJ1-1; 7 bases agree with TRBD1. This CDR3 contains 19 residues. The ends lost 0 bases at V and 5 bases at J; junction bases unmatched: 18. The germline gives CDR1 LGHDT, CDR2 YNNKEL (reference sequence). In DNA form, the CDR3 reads TGTGCCAGCAGCCAAGATGTAGGACTACGCAACGACAGGGTGACTGAAGCTTTCTTT. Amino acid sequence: CASSQDVGLRNDRVTEAFF.

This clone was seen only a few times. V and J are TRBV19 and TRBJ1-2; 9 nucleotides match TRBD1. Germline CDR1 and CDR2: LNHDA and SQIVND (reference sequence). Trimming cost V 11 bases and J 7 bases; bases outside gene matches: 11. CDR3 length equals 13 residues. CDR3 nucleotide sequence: TGTGCCCCGAGATCCGGGACAGGGCTTGGCTACACCTTC. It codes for CAPRSGTGLGYTF.

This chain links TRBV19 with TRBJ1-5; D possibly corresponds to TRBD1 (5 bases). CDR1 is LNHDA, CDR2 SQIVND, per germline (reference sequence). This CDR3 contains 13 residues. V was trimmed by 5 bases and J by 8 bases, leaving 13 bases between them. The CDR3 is CASSADNNKPQHF. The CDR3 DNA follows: TGTGCCAGTAGTGCGGACAATAATAAGCCCCAGCATTTT.

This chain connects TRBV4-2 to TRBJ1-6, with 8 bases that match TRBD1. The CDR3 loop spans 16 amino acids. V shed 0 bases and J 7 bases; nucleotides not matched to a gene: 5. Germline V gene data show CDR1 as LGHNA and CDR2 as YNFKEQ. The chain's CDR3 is CASSQDSRTGNSPLHF. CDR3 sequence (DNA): TGTGCCAGCAGCCAAGATTCTAGGACAGGGAATTCACCCCTCCACTTT.

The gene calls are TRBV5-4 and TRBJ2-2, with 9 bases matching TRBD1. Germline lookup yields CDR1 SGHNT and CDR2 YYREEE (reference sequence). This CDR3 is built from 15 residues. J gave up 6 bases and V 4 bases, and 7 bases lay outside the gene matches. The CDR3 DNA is TGTGCCAGCAGCCCAAACAGGGGGCGGCCCGGGGAGCTGTTTTTT. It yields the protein CASSPNRGRPGELFF.

DNA for the CDR3: TGTGCCAGCAGCCCCGGGCCGGGGGGTAGCTATGGCTACACCTTC. This translates into CASSPGPGGSYGYTF. The chain links TRBV7-3 to TRBJ1-2; possible D gene TRBD1, 5 bases. The CDR3 has 15 residues. Per germline, CDR1 SGHTA and CDR2 FQGTGA. Trimming stripped 5 bases from V and 4 bases from J, with 17 bases between.

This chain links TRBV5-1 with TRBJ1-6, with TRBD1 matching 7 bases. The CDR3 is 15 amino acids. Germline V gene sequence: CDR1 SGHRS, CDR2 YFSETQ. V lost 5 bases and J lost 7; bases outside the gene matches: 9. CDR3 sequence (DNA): TGCGCCAGCAGTGACCCCGGACAGGTCAATTCACCCCTCCACTTT. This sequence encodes CASSDPGQVNSPLHF.

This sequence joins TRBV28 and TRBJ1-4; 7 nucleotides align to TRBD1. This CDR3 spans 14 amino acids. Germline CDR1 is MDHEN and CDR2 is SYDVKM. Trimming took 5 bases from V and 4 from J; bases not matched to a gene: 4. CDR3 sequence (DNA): TGTGCCAGCAGTACCGACAGGGATAATGAAAAACTGTTTTTT. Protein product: CASSTDRDNEKLFF.

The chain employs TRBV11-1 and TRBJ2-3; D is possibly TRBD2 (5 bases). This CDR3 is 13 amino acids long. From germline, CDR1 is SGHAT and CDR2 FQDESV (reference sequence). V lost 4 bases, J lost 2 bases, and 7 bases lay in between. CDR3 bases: TGTGCCAGCAGCTCCGGGAACACAGATACGCAGTATTTT. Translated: CASSSGNTDTQYF.

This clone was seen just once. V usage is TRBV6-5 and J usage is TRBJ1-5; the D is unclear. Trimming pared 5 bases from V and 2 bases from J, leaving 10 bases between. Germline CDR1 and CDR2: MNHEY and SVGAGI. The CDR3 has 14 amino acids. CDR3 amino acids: CASSRERGNQPQHF. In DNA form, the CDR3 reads TGTGCCAGCAGTAGGGAGAGGGGCAATCAGCCCCAGCATTTT.

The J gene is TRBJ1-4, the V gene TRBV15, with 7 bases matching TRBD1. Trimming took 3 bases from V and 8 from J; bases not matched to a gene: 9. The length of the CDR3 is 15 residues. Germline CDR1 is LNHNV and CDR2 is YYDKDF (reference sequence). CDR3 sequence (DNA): TGTGCCACCAGCAGGTCTCCGGGACAGAGGGAAAAACTGTTTTTT. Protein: CATSRSPGQREKLFF. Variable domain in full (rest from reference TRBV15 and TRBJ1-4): DAMVIQNPRYQVTQFGKPVTLSCSQTLNHNVMYWYQQKSSQAPKLLFHYYDKDFNNEADTPDNFQSRRPNTSFCFLDIRSPGLGDTAMYLCATSRSPGQREKLFFGSGTQLSVL.

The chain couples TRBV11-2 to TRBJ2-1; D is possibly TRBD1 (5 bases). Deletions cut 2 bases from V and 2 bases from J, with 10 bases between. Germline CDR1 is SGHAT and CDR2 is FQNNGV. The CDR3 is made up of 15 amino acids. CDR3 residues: CASSLLRTPYNEQFF. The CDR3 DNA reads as TGTGCCAGCAGCTTATTGAGGACACCCTACAATGAGCAGTTCTTC. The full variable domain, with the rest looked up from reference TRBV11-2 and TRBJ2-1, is EAGVAQSPRYKIIEKRQSVAFWCNPISGHATLYWYQQILGQGPKLLIQFQNNGVVDDSQLPKDRFSAERLKGVDSTLKIQPAKLEDSAVYLCASSLLRTPYNEQFFGPGTRLTVL.

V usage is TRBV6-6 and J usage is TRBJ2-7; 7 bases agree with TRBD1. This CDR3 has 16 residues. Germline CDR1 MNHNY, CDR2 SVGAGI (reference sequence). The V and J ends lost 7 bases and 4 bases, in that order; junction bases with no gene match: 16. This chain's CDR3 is CASKSPVGQEAYEQYF. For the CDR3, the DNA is TGTGCCAGCAAATCCCCGGTCGGACAGGAAGCGTACGAGCAGTACTTC.

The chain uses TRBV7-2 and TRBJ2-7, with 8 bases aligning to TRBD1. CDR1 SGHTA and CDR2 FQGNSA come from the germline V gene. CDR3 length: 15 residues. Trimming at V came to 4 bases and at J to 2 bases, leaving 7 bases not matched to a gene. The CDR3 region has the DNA TGTGCCAGCAGCTGGACCGGGACAGGAACCTACGAGCAGTACTTC. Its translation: CASSWTGTGTYEQYF.

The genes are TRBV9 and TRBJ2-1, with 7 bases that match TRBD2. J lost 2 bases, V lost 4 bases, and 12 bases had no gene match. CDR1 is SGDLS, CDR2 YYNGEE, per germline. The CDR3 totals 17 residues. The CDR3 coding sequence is TGTGCCAGCAGCACCCGTCTGGGGGGGAACCCCTACAATGAGCAGTTCTTC. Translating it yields CASSTRLGGNPYNEQFF.

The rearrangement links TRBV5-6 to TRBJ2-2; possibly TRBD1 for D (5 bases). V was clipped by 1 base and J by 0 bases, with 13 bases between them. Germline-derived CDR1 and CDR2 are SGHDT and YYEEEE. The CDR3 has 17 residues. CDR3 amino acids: CASSLSRDSSNTGELFF. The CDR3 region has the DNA TGTGCCAGCAGCTTGAGTCGTGACAGCTCGAACACCGGGGAGCTGTTTTTT.

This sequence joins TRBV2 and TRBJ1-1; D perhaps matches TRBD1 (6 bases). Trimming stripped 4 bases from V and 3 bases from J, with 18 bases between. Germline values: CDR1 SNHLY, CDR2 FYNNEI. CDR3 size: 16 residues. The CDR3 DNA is TGTGCCAGCAGTGTTGCGCAGGGGTTGCTTCACACTGAAGCTTTCTTT. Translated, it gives CASSVAQGLLHTEAFF.

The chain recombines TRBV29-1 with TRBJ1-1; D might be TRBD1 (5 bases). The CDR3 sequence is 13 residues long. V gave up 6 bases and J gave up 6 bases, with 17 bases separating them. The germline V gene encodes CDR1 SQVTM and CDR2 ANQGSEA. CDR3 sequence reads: CSVGAGPGAEAFF. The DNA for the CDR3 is TGCAGCGTCGGGGCGGGGCCTGGGGCTGAAGCTTTCTTT.

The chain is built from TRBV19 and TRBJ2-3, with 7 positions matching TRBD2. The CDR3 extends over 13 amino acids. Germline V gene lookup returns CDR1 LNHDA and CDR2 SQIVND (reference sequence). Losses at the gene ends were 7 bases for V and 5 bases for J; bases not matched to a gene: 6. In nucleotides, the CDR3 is TGTGCCAGTAAGAGGGGCGGGGGAGATACGCAGTATTTT. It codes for CASKRGGGDTQYF.

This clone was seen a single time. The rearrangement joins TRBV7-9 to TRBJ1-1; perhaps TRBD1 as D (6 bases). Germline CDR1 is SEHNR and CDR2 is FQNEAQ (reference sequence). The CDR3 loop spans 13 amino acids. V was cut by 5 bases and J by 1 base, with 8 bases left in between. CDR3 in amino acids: CASSQQGNTEAFF. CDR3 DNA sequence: TGTGCCAGCAGCCAACAGGGGAACACTGAAGCTTTCTTT.

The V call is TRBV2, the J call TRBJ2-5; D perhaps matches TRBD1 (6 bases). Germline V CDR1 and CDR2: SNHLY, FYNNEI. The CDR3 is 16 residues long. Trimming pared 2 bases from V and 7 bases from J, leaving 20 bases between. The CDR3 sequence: CASSELTGMGDGTQYF. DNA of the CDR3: TGTGCCAGCAGTGAACTAACAGGGATGGGGGATGGGACCCAGTACTTC.